Listed here are 11 T cell receptor beta chains from one sample, sequenced in a study of T cell responses to AZD1222 COVID-19 vaccine. Clones were read by immunoSEQ multiplex PCR, and TCRdb kept only the in-frame ones, dropping some. The sample holds about 82,000 clones, 90% to 95% seen once. The specimen was peripheral blood, collected on day 0 of AZD1222 vaccination. The receptors here all came from an adult in good health.

V usage is TRBV3-1 (or the pseudogene TRBV3-2) and J usage is TRBJ2-5; 9 bases are a match to TRBD2. The CDR3 length is 16 residues. The germline CDR1 and CDR2 sequences are LGHDT and YNNKEL (reference sequence). V was pared by 6 bases and J by 8 bases, with 16 bases of the junction left unmatched. The DNA of the CDR3 is TGTGCCAGCAGTGCTAGTAGCGGGGGATCCGTTAAAACCCAGTACTTC. Its protein is CASSASSGGSVKTQYF.

V and J are TRBV2 and TRBJ1-1; perhaps TRBD1 as D (5 bases). Per the germline V gene, CDR1 is SNHLY and CDR2 is FYNNEI. With 11 bases removed from V and 0 bases from J, the gap between germline ends came to 16 bases. This CDR3 is 14 amino acids long. CDR3 DNA: TGTGCCCACACAAGGGAGGGGATGAACACTGAAGCTTTCTTT. Translated: CAHTREGMNTEAFF.

The chain joins TRBV7-9 to TRBJ2-3; D is possibly TRBD2 (6 bases). The germline V gene encodes CDR1 SEHNR and CDR2 FQNEAQ (reference sequence). The CDR3 is 16 amino acids. V shed 5 bases and J shed 0 bases, with 15 bases lying between them. The DNA of the CDR3 is TGTGCCAGCAGCCCCAGGTGGGGGACTAGCACAGATACGCAGTATTTT. Protein sequence: CASSPRWGTSTDTQYF.

This chain joins TRBV5-1 and TRBJ1-1, with a possible D match to TRBD1 (5 bases). V dropped 4 bases and J dropped 1 base, with 14 bases sitting between them. The CDR3 consists of 15 residues. Per the germline V gene, CDR1 is SGHRS and CDR2 is YFSETQ. CDR3 bases: TGCGCCAGCAGCCCTGCGGGGGGGAAGAACACTGAAGCTTTCTTT. It specifies CASSPAGGKNTEAFF.

The chain carries TRBV30 and TRBJ2-7; 11 bases match TRBD2. The V and J ends lost 7 bases and 5 bases, in that order; junction bases with no gene match: 1. Germline-derived CDR1 and CDR2 are GTSNPN and SVGIG (reference sequence). The CDR3 is 11 residues long. CDR3 residues: CASGLADEQYF. In DNA, the CDR3 is TGTGCCTCGGGACTAGCGGACGAGCAGTACTTC.

The rearrangement links TRBV11-1 to TRBJ2-1, with 7 bases lining up with TRBD1. The V gene end was trimmed by 1 base and the J gene end by 5 bases; junction bases not matched to a gene: 8. This CDR3 comprises 16 residues. Per germline, CDR1 SGHAT and CDR2 FQDESV (reference sequence). In nucleotides, the CDR3 is TGTGCCAGCAGCTTAGGGGAAGGGGGCCGGAACAATGAGCAGTTCTTC. As protein: CASSLGEGGRNNEQFF. Using reference TRBV11-1 and TRBJ2-1 for the parts outside the CDR3, the full variable domain is EAEVAQSPRYKITEKSQAVAFWCDPISGHATLYWYRQILGQGPELLVQFQDESVVDDSQLPKDRFSAERLKGVDSTLKIQPAELGDSAMYLCASSLGEGGRNNEQFFGPGTRLTVL.

The chain links TRBV11-2 to TRBJ2-1; D could derive from TRBD1 or TRBD2 (5 bases each). With 2 bases removed from V and 3 bases from J, the gap between germline ends came to 11 bases. This CDR3 is 15 amino acids long. Germline V gene lookup returns CDR1 SGHAT and CDR2 FQNNGV. The CDR3 loop reads CASSLIGGYYNEQFF. CDR3 nucleotide sequence: TGTGCCAGCAGCTTAATTGGGGGATACTACAATGAGCAGTTCTTC.

The chain uses TRBV5-1 and TRBJ2-7; TRBD1 matches 9 bases. This CDR3 has 14 amino acids. Germline assignment: CDR1 SGHRS and CDR2 YFSETQ. V dropped 1 base and J dropped 3; count of bases not matched to a gene: 2. The CDR3 region has the DNA TGCGCCAGCAGCTTGATGGGACAGGGCTACGAGCAGTACTTC. Its translation: CASSLMGQGYEQYF.

J is TRBJ2-7 and V is TRBV14, with D possibly called TRBD1 or TRBD2 (5 bases each). This CDR3 is 16 amino acids long. Germline V gene data show CDR1 as SGHDN and CDR2 as FVKESK. V was cut by 1 base and J by 0 bases, with 13 bases left in between. Here the CDR3 reads CASSQGGWGSSYEQYF. The CDR3 nucleotides are TGTGCCAGCAGCCAAGGGGGGTGGGGCAGCTCCTACGAGCAGTACTTC.

The genes are TRBV7-2 and TRBJ2-1; perhaps TRBD2 as D (6 bases). The CDR3 loop spans 15 amino acids. V lost 4 bases to trimming and J lost 7 bases, with 17 bases between them. In germline, CDR1 is SGHTA, CDR2 FQGNSA. In DNA, the CDR3 is TGTGCCAGCAGCTATACTAGCAACAATCAAAATGAGCAGTTCTTC. Its translation is CASSYTSNNQNEQFF.

The rearrangement joins TRBV25-1 to TRBJ1-1, with a weak D call TRBD1 (6 bases). Germline-derived CDR1 and CDR2 are MGHDK and SYGVNS. There are 15 residues in the CDR3. The V end lost 4 bases, the J end lost 5 bases, and 17 bases lay between the germline ends. The CDR3 here is CASSGATGLRTEAFF. As DNA, the CDR3 is TGTGCCAGCAGTGGGGCGACAGGCCTGAGGACTGAAGCTTTCTTT.